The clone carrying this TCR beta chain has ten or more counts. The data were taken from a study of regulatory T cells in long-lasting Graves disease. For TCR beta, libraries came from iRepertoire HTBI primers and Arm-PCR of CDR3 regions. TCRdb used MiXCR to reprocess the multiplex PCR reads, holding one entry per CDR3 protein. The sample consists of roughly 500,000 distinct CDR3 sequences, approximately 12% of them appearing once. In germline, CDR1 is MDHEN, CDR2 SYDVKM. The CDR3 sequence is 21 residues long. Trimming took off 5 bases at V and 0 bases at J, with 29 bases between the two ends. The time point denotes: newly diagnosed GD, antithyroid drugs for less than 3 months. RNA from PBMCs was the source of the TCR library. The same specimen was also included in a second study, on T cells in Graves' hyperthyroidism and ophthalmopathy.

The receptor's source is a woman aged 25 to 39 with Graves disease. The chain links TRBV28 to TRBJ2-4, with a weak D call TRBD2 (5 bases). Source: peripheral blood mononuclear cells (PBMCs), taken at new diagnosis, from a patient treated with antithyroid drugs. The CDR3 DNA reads TGTGCCAGCAGTGTCCCCGAGATTCTAGCCAGAAGATCGGTAGCCAAAAACATTCAGTACTTC. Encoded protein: CASSVPEILARRSVAKNIQYF.